This record concerns one T cell receptor (beta chain) sequence. The antigen remains undetermined. The trim removed 5 bases at V and 3 bases at J, leaving 6 bases unmatched. Looked up from germline, CDR1 is MNHEY and CDR2 is SVGAGI. CDR3 length: 15 residues. This entry belongs to a study of cytomegalovirus exposure and HLA in healthy donors. Study-wide points: Presence/absence analyses assumed roughly uniform sequencing depth across donors, which may not hold. Reports indicated that the classifier achieved high specificity and sensitivity in diagnosing cytomegalovirus status. Specificity for CMV antigens was confirmed in vitro for a few of the CMV-associated chains.

PCR employed 60 Vbeta and 13 Jbeta primers. Measured with immunoSEQ multiplex PCR; TCRdb has only the in-frame clones, and not every one. The profile covers around 100,000 clones, with under 85% appearing a single time and approximately 4% taken by the ten largest. Sequencing input: PBMCs. The chain has TRBV6-5 and TRBJ2-4; TRBD1 aligns across 8 bases. This receptor was taken from a man aged 45-65 years in good health and CMV-seropositive. CDR3 sequence reads: CASSRDRRFKNIQYF. The CDR3 region has the DNA TGTGCCAGCAGTCGGGACAGGAGATTCAAAAACATTCAGTACTTC.